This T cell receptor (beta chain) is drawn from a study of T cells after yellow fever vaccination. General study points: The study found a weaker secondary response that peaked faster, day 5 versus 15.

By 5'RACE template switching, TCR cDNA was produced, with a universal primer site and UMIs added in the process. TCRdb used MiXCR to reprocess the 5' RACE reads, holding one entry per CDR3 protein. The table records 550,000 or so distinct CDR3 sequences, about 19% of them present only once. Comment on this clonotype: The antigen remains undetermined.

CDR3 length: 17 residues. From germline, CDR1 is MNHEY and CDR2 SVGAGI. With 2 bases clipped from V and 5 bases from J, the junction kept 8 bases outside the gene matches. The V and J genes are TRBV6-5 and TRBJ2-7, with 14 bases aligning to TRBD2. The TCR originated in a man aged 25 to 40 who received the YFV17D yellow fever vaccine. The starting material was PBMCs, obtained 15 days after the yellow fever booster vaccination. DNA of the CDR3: TGTGCCAGCAGTTACGTCGGGACTAGCGGGAGAATTGACGAGCAGTACTTC. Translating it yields CASSYVGTSGRIDEQYF.